The next 4 T cell receptor beta chains were all read from a single sample in a study of Ad26.COV2.S vaccination and SARS-CoV-2 variants. Method: immunoSEQ multiplex PCR; TCRdb's copy keeps in-frame clones and lacks some. This repertoire shows about 280,000 clones, approximately 87% found once; its top ten account for approximately 3.4%. The treatment denotes: 15 to 20 received Ad26.COV2.S at low or high dose, single or two shots; roughly five received placebo; per-sample allocation not given. After the first vaccine or placebo injection, samples were drawn on day 63. Source: peripheral blood, taken in a trial of Ad26.COV2.S vaccine versus placebo. The source of these receptors is a person aged 18-65 years who received the Ad26.COV2.S COVID-19 vaccine or a placebo.

The chain carries TRBV4-1 and TRBJ1-5, with D possibly TRBD1 on 6 matching bases. There are 16 residues in the CDR3. Germline values: CDR1 MGHRA, CDR2 YSYEKL. Trimming removed 2 bases from V and 4 bases from J, with 15 bases in between. The CDR3 region has the DNA TGCGCCAGCAGCCAACCATACCAGGGGAAAAATCAGCCCCAGCATTTT. This codes for CASSQPYQGKNQPQHF.

V gene TRBV18 combines with J gene TRBJ2-7; D may be TRBD1 (6 bases). V was trimmed by 8 bases and J by 2 bases, leaving 10 bases between them. Germline V lookup: CDR1 KGHSH, CDR2 LQKENI. There are 12 residues in the CDR3. The CDR3 nucleotides read TGTGCCAGCGGACAGACCCCCTACGAGCAGTACTTC. Encoded protein: CASGQTPYEQYF.

This chain connects TRBV5-4 to TRBJ1-5, with a weak D call TRBD1 (5 bases). The germline V and J ends were trimmed by 4 bases and 3 bases, with 14 bases remaining between them. Looked up from germline, CDR1 is SGHNT and CDR2 is YYREEE (reference sequence). This CDR3 region has 15 residues. CDR3 in DNA: TGTGCCAGCAGCCTCGGGCCAGGGACCAATCAGCCCCAGCATTTT. Translated: CASSLGPGTNQPQHF.

A single count supports this clone. The chain recombines TRBV30 with TRBJ2-5; 9 nucleotides line up with TRBD1. The CDR3 runs 11 residues. Unmatched junction bases numbered 2, after V lost 8 bases and J lost 4 bases. CDR1 is GTSNPN and CDR2 is SVGIG in the germline V gene (reference sequence). This chain's CDR3 is CARGQGETQYF. In DNA form, the CDR3 reads TGTGCCAGGGGACAGGGAGAGACCCAGTACTTC.